These 8 T cell receptor beta chains were all obtained from the same sample, sequenced in a study of synovial regulatory T cells in juvenile arthritis (dated by TCRdb to the mid-2010s). Points the paper makes about the study in general: TCR diversity was lower in blood iaTreg cells than in other blood Treg cells, which is consistent with antigen-driven expansion.

Their specific antigens are unknown. The method behind the library was the immunoSEQ multiplex PCR assay. TCRdb mirrors the immuneACCESS table, restricted to in-frame sequences. Some clones are absent from its copies; in checked studies, under half trace to an unresolved V gene, and the reason for the others is unknown. This sample's records show around 9,000 clones. The biggest ten clones account for 1.7% of the sample. The sequencing input was Treg cells from blood. The sample's cell subset or site label, decoded: HLA-DR+ inflammation-associated blood Treg cells. These receptors all come from a donor aged 2-35 years with juvenile idiopathic arthritis.

This clone is classed as medium-sized by frequency. The chain uses TRBV19 and TRBJ1-1; the D call from TCRdb, TRBD1, cannot be confirmed without DNA. The length of the CDR3 is 14 residues. The protein alone is recorded here. CDR1 is LNHDA, CDR2 SQIVND, per germline (reference sequence). CDR3 loop: CASSMGDKNTEAFF.

The chain combines TRBV6-1 with TRBJ1-1. Germline CDR1 reads MNHNS; CDR2 reads SASEGT. The CDR3 totals 14 residues. DNA was not recorded. CDR3 loop: CASSGEVGNTEAFF.

V and J are TRBV27 and TRBJ1-5. The CDR3 has 16 residues. No DNA is listed. In germline, CDR1 is MNHEY, CDR2 SMNVEV (reference sequence). The CDR3 sequence is CASSLLYGNPNRPQHF.

J is TRBJ1-3 and V is TRBV29-1. The CDR3 covers 13 residues. The coding DNA is unavailable. CDR1 SQVTM and CDR2 ANQGSEA come from the germline V gene. The CDR3 loop reads CSVEDPGGNTIYF.

The J gene is TRBJ1-2, the V gene TRBV7-9. Germline CDR1 is SEHNR and CDR2 is FQNEAQ (reference sequence). The CDR3 runs to 16 residues. DNA was not recorded. CDR3 loop: CASSTSHAGASYGYTF.

This clone is classed as medium-sized (0.01 to 0.1%) by frequency. This rearrangement joins TRBV6-6 to TRBJ1-2. Germline loops: CDR1 MNHNY, CDR2 SVGAGI (reference sequence). The CDR3 extends over 13 amino acids. DNA is not on record. CDR3 in amino acids: CASRPSSSGGYTF.

V is TRBV5-4 and J is TRBJ1-2; the TCRdb D gene call, TRBD1, has no DNA to confirm it. The CDR3 runs to 16 residues. DNA for this receptor is not on file. The germline V gene encodes CDR1 SGHNT and CDR2 YYREEE (reference sequence). CDR3 amino acids: CASSWAQVGGAYGYTF.

V and J are TRBV30 and TRBJ1-2; the D call of TRBD1 rests on TCRdb alone, since no DNA is present to check it. This CDR3 region has 13 residues. No DNA was logged. Germline V gene sequence: CDR1 GTSNPN, CDR2 SVGIG (reference sequence). CDR3 in amino acids: CAWSVTGNYGYTF.